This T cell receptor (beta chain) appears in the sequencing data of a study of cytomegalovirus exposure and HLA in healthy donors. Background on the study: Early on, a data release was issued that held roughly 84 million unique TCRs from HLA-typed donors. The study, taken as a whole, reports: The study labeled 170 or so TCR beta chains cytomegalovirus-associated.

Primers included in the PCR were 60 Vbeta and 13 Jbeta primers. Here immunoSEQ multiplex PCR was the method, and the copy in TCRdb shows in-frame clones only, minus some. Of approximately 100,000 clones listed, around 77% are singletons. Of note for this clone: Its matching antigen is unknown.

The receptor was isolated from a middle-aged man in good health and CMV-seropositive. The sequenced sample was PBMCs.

In DNA, the CDR3 is TGTGCCAGCAGGCGAACGCTGCCCCAAGAGACCCAGTACTTC. Its translation: CASRRTLPQETQYF. The chain uses TRBV6-5 and TRBJ2-5; D unresolved. The CDR3 spans 14 residues. The ends were cut back, 6 bases at V and 1 base at J, with 12 bases in the middle. CDR1 and CDR2 (germline): MNHEY, SVGAGI.